The rows below give T cell receptor beta chains drawn from one sample of a study of blood T cells in healthy people across ages. TCRdb reanalysed the 5' RACE reads using MiXCR and keeps one entry per CDR3 protein. The sample includes 550,000 to 750,000 distinct CDR3 sequences, roughly 21% of them seen just once. The sequencing input was blood. The receptors here all came from an older man in good health. The CDR3 runs from the conserved cysteine through the conserved F or W. D genes are given only for firm matches. Rows give clone size only sometimes, using once, few, many, or a class for an expanded clone.

. TRBJ2-7 . TRBV5-1 CASSWDRSAYEQYF TGCGCCAGCAGCTGGGACCGAAGCGCTTACGAGCAGTACTTC
few TRBJ2-7 TRBD1 TRBV6-2/TRBV6-3 CASRQLRDRSYEQYF TGTGCCAGCCGTCAATTAAGGGACAGATCCTACGAGCAGTACTTC
. TRBJ2-7 . TRBV3-1 CASSRSDEQYF TGTGCCAGCAGCCGCTCGGACGAGCAGTACTTC
many TRBJ2-5 TRBD2 TRBV7-2 CASSLAGLGETQYF TGTGCCAGCAGTTTAGCGGGACTAGGAGAGACCCAGTACTTC
. TRBJ2-1 . TRBV10-3 CAISESRPGQGTYNEQFF TGTGCCATCAGTGAGTCGCGACCGGGGCAGGGCACCTACAATGAGCAGTTCTTC
. TRBJ2-3 . TRBV7-9 CASSFDSHGTQYF TGTGCCAGCAGCTTCGACTCACACGGGACGCAGTATTTT
few TRBJ2-1 TRBD2 TRBV29-1 CSVASGTTYNEQFF TGCAGCGTTGCTAGCGGAACCACCTACAATGAGCAGTTCTTC
. TRBJ2-7 TRBD1 TRBV19 CASSNRQGPASYEQYF TGTGCCAGTAGTAACCGACAGGGACCAGCTTCCTACGAGCAGTACTTC
. TRBJ2-5 . TRBV5-4 CASKEGGQETQYF TGTGCCAGCAAGGAAGGAGGCCAAGAGACCCAGTACTTC
. TRBJ1-3 . TRBV5-1 CASSTGTFGNTIYF TGCGCCAGCAGCACCGGGACATTTGGAAACACCATATATTTT
. TRBJ2-7 TRBD1 TRBV20-1 CSAAKRQQPGQRLYEQYF TGCAGTGCCGCCAAGAGGCAACAACCGGGACAGAGACTCTACGAGCAGTACTTC
. TRBJ2-1 TRBD2 TRBV6-5 CASSRTSGINEQFF TGTGCCAGCAGTAGGACTAGCGGGATCAATGAGCAGTTCTTC
few TRBJ2-4 . TRBV28 CASSSGGAAKNIQYF TGTGCCAGCAGTTCCGGGGGCGCGGCCAAAAACATTCAGTACTTC
. TRBJ1-1 TRBD1 TRBV4-3 CACSQEGQGGTEAFF TGCGCCTGCAGCCAAGAAGGACAGGGAGGCACTGAAGCTTTCTTT
. TRBJ2-3 . TRBV7-9 CASSLGQGTVTQYF TGTGCCAGCAGCTTAGGCCAAGGCACGGTTACGCAGTATTTT
. TRBJ2-7 . TRBV6-1 CASSGTAYEQYF TGTGCCAGCAGTGGGACAGCCTACGAGCAGTACTTC
few TRBJ2-5 TRBD2 TRBV5-1 CASSTQREGPKTQYF TGCGCCAGCAGCACTCAACGGGAGGGCCCGAAGACCCAGTACTTC
many TRBJ2-1 . TRBV7-8 CASSLVHEVRYNEQFF TGTGCCAGCAGCTTAGTCCACGAAGTACGTTACAATGAGCAGTTCTTC
few TRBJ2-1 . TRBV4-3 CASSQVGGTVQNEQFF TGCGCCAGCAGCCAAGTTGGAGGAACTGTACAGAATGAGCAGTTCTTC
. TRBJ2-1 . TRBV6-5 CASSTTGTGVNEQFF TGTGCCAGCAGTACCACCGGGACTGGGGTCAATGAGCAGTTCTTC
. TRBJ2-3 . TRBV5-1 CASSLASPTDTQYF TGCGCCAGCAGCTTGGCGTCACCCACAGATACGCAGTATTTT
. TRBJ2-1 TRBD2 TRBV20-1 CSASRLAGDVGNEQFF TGCAGTGCTAGCCGGCTAGCGGGAGATGTCGGTAATGAACAGTTCTTC
. TRBJ1-4 . TRBV7-2 CASSLASSTNEKLFF TGTGCCAGCAGCTTAGCCTCATCAACTAATGAAAAACTGTTTTTT
few TRBJ1-4 . TRBV15 CATSRERTTNEKLFF TGTGCCACCAGCAGAGAACGGACAACTAATGAAAAACTGTTTTTT
. TRBJ2-1 TRBD2 TRBV10-3 CAINRGGSSYNEQFF TGTGCCATCAACCGGGGGGGGAGCTCCTACAATGAGCAGTTCTTC
few TRBJ2-2 . TRBV2 CASSEWISATGELFF TGTGCCAGCAGTGAATGGATTAGCGCCACCGGGGAGCTGTTTTTT
many TRBJ1-6 . TRBV6-6 CASSQGSQINSPLHF TGTGCCAGCAGTCAGGGGAGCCAGATTAATTCACCCCTCCACTTT
few TRBJ2-7 . TRBV6-1 CASSADIEQYF TGTGCCAGCAGTGCCGACATCGAGCAGTACTTC
few TRBJ1-6 . TRBV6-5 CACSQGHNSPLHF TGTGCCTGCAGCCAGGGGCATAATTCACCCCTCCACTTT
. TRBJ2-1 TRBD1 TRBV7-3 CASSETGSKLNEQFF TGTGCCAGCAGCGAGACAGGGTCCAAACTTAATGAGCAGTTCTTC
. TRBJ2-5 TRBD2 TRBV7-6 CASGLSGVGETQYF TGTGCCAGCGGATTAAGCGGGGTGGGAGAGACCCAGTACTTC
few TRBJ2-5 TRBD2 TRBV14 CASSHERGKQYF TGTGCCAGCAGCCATGAGCGGGGTAAGCAGTACTTC
few TRBJ2-5 . TRBV5-4 CASSLDSQTQYF TGTGCCAGCAGCTTGGACTCACAGACCCAGTACTTC